Listed below are T cell receptor beta chains from one sample, sequenced in a study of cytomegalovirus exposure and HLA in healthy donors. The repertoire was sequenced with immunoSEQ multiplex PCR; TCRdb's copy has only in-frame clones and lacks some. The profile shows 160,000 or so clones, over 75% of them singletons. Input material: PBMCs. These receptors were obtained from a man between 60 and 75 years old in good health and CMV-seronegative. The CDR3 runs from the conserved cysteine through the conserved F or W. A D gene is named only where the DNA matches it firmly. Size is stated for part of the rows, as once, few or many counts, or as a class when the clone is expanded.

V gene	clone size	D gene	J gene	CDR3 protein	CDR3 DNA
TRBV2	once	TRBD1	TRBJ1-5	CASTIGQGSQPQHF	TGTGCCAGCACCATCGGACAGGGAAGTCAGCCCCAGCATTTT
TRBV23-1	NA	TRBD1	TRBJ1-4	CASSLFTGVANEKLFF	TGCGCCAGCAGCCTGTTCACAGGGGTGGCAAATGAAAAACTGTTTTTT
TRBV18	NA	TRBD1	TRBJ2-7	CASSKGAHPEQYF	TGTGCCAGCTCAAAGGGGGCGCATCCCGAGCAGTACTTC
TRBV19	NA	TRBD1	TRBJ1-5	CASSKTGDNQPQHF	TGTGCCAGTAGTAAAACAGGGGACAATCAGCCCCAGCATTTT
TRBV5-1	NA	NA	TRBJ2-7	CASTPTSGSYEQYF	TGCGCCAGCACCCCGACTTCAGGGTCGTACGAGCAGTACTTC
TRBV11-1	NA	TRBD1	TRBJ2-7	CASSSDRDEQYF	TGTGCCAGCAGCTCGGACAGGGACGAGCAGTACTTC
TRBV19	few	NA	TRBJ1-1	CASSITGFSGEAFF	TGTGCCAGTAGTATAACGGGATTCTCCGGTGAAGCTTTCTTT
TRBV4-3	NA	NA	TRBJ2-1	CASSQDGSVGNEQFF	TGCGCCAGCAGCCAAGATGGGAGCGTTGGGAATGAGCAGTTCTTC
TRBV6-5	NA	TRBD1	TRBJ1-2	CASSGPGGKNYGYTF	TGTGCCAGCAGTGGTCCAGGGGGGAAGAACTATGGCTACACTTTC
TRBV7-8	NA	NA	TRBJ2-1	CASSLVGGASLNEQFF	TGTGCCAGCAGCTTAGTAGGGGGGGCGAGCTTAAATGAGCAGTTCTTC
TRBV7-6	NA	NA	TRBJ1-3	CASSIGQSSGNTIYF	TGTGCCAGCAGCATTGGACAGAGCTCTGGAAACACCATATATTTT
TRBV28	NA	TRBD1	TRBJ1-5	CASSLYGRGLQPQHF	TGTGCCAGCAGTTTATACGGCAGGGGGCTTCAGCCCCAGCATTTT
TRBV4-3	NA	NA	TRBJ2-4	CASSQDLAGRNIQYF	TGCGCCAGCAGCCAAGATCTTGCGGGCCGGAACATTCAGTACTTC
TRBV5-5	once	TRBD2	TRBJ2-2	CASSWGTSGRGTGELFF	TGTGCCAGCAGCTGGGGGACTAGCGGGAGAGGCACCGGGGAGCTGTTTTTT
TRBV7-3	NA	TRBD2	TRBJ2-5	CASSLAGGPETQYF	TGTGCCAGCAGCTTAGCGGGAGGACCAGAGACCCAGTACTTC
TRBV5-6	few	NA	TRBJ2-1	CASSSPGAWQRSYNEQFF	TGTGCCAGCAGCTCCCCTGGGGCGTGGCAGCGCTCCTACAATGAGCAGTTCTTC
TRBV19	NA	TRBD1	TRBJ2-5	CASSRDSRSFETQYF	TGTGCCAGTAGTAGGGACAGCCGCTCGTTTGAGACCCAGTACTTC
TRBV6-5	once	NA	TRBJ1-2	CASSYGGGGYTF	TGTGCCAGCAGTTACGGGGGAGGGGGCTACACCTTC